The sequence of this TCR beta chain was determined in a study of T-cell reconstitution after alpha-beta-depleted transplantation in children. In germline, CDR1 is SGHTA, CDR2 FQGNSA. The CDR3 has 16 amino acids. This clonotype was detected only a few times. A junction boundary mismatches the germline segment, possibly from a read error. Construction of the TCRbeta library involved unique molecular identifiers. TCRdb reprocessed the PCR reads via MiXCR and lists one record per CDR3 protein. The data show hundreds of thousands of distinct CDR3 sequences, roughly 9.5% seen once. The clonotype comes from a human donor who donated a stem cell graft to a child with SCID. This chain links TRBV7-2 with TRBJ1-1; no clear D gene. The sample here was PBMCs from the stem cell graft donor, taken from the stem cell graft. The CDR3 here is CASSLSLHRLNTEVFF. CDR3 nucleotides: TGTGCCAGCAGCTTATCCCTCCACAGACTGAACACTGAAGTTTTCTTT.